This T cell receptor (beta chain) was sequenced for a study of T cells after yellow fever vaccination. A few counts support this clonotype. The antigen remains unidentified. Each CDR3 protein is one row after TCRdb ran MiXCR on the 5' RACE reads. The sample records 450,000 to 650,000 distinct CDR3 sequences, about 14% being singletons. Findings and limits, study-wide: Most clones from primary vaccination were detected again post-booster (approximately 97% CD4, more than 85% CD8).

The CDR3 extends over 15 amino acids. CDR1 is DFQATT, CDR2 SNEGSKA, per germline (reference sequence). Between the trimmed V and J ends, which lost 1 base and 1 base, there was a span of 11 bases. This clonotype was obtained from a young man who received the YFV17D yellow fever vaccine. The chain joins TRBV20-1 to TRBJ2-1; D is possibly TRBD2 (6 bases). The sequencing used PBMCs, collected on the day of the yellow fever booster vaccination. CDR3 nucleotides: TGCAGTGCTAGAGGCCTAGCGAGATCCTACAATGAGCAGTTCTTC. Encoded protein: CSARGLARSYNEQFF.